Listed here are 19 T cell receptor beta chains from one sample, sequenced in a study of blood T cell repertoires in COVID-19. Libraries were prepared by immunoSEQ multiplex PCR; TCRdb keeps only in-frame clonotypes and omits some of them. The sample has 200,000 to 250,000 clones, around 86% seen once. The material sequenced was peripheral blood. The receptors derive from a woman aged 45-65 years with COVID-19, enrolled during active disease.

CDR3 residues: CASSPGTVGTQYF. The CDR3 DNA follows: TGTGCCAGCAGCCCCGGGACAGTAGGGACCCAGTACTTC. The chain employs TRBV3-1 (or the pseudogene TRBV3-2) and TRBJ2-5, with TRBD1 identical over 7 bases. CDR1 and CDR2 from the germline V gene are LGHDT and YNNKEL (reference sequence). V was pared by 4 bases and J by 7 bases, with 6 bases of the junction left unmatched. This CDR3 has 13 amino acids.

This chain connects TRBV12-5 to TRBJ2-5; 7 bases line up with TRBD2. Losses at the gene ends were 0 bases for V and 5 bases for J; bases not matched to a gene: 15. The CDR3 runs to 18 residues. Germline-derived CDR1 and CDR2 are LGHNT and FRNRAP. As DNA, the CDR3 is TGTGCTAGTGGTTTGGTCCCCCAAACGGGGGGTAGTTTTGAGACCCAGTACTTC. Residues: CASGLVPQTGGSFETQYF.

The V call is TRBV9, the J call TRBJ1-3; a weak D match, TRBD1 (6 bases). Deletions cut 3 bases from V and 0 bases from J, with 10 bases between. Germline CDR1 reads SGDLS; CDR2 reads YYNGEE. The CDR3 length is 15 residues. The CDR3 loop reads CASSGDRYSGNTIYF. The CDR3 coding sequence is TGTGCCAGCAGCGGTGACAGGTACTCTGGAAACACCATATATTTT. The variable domain in full, completed from reference TRBV9 and TRBJ1-3, reads DSGVTQTPKHLITATGQRVTLRCSPRSGDLSVYWYQQSLDQGLQFLIQYYNGEERAKGNILERFSAQQFPDLHSELNLSSLELGDSALYFCASSGDRYSGNTIYFGEGSWLTVV.

V is TRBV11-2 and J is TRBJ2-2; the match to TRBD2 covers 12 bases. Germline V gene sequence: CDR1 SGHAT, CDR2 FQNNGV. The CDR3 length is 18 residues. Trimming removed 4 bases from V and 3 bases from J; junction bases left unmatched: 9. The CDR3 sequence is CASSSRLAGAHYTGELFF. CDR3 DNA: TGTGCCAGCAGCTCGAGACTAGCGGGGGCCCACTACACCGGGGAGCTGTTTTTT. The entire variable domain, with the rest obtained from reference TRBV11-2 and TRBJ2-2, is as follows: EAGVAQSPRYKIIEKRQSVAFWCNPISGHATLYWYQQILGQGPKLLIQFQNNGVVDDSQLPKDRFSAERLKGVDSTLKIQPAKLEDSAVYLCASSSRLAGAHYTGELFFGEGSRLTVL.

This chain links TRBV27 with TRBJ1-3; 8 positions match TRBD1. Germline assignment: CDR1 MNHEY and CDR2 SMNVEV (reference sequence). Unmatched junction bases numbered 16, after V lost 5 bases and J lost 4 bases. There are 18 residues in the CDR3. Here the CDR3 reads CASSPGQGGGSYGNTIYF. The CDR3 DNA follows: TGTGCCAGCAGTCCTGGACAGGGAGGTGGGTCGTACGGAAACACCATATATTTT.

V gene TRBV9 combines with J gene TRBJ2-5; possibly TRBD2 for D (7 bases). The V gene lost 6 bases and the J gene lost 5 bases, with 17 bases spanning the gap. This CDR3 region has 14 residues. Looked up from germline, CDR1 is SGDLS and CDR2 is YYNGEE. In DNA form, the CDR3 reads TGTGCCAGCACCAAGGGGGGGGCAGGGGAGACCCAGTACTTC. This translates into CASTKGGAGETQYF.

The J gene is TRBJ2-1, the V gene TRBV11-3; 8 positions match TRBD2. Germline-derived CDR1 and CDR2 are SGHNT and YENEEA. CDR3 size: 15 residues. J gave up 4 bases and V 3 bases, and 5 bases lay outside the gene matches. The CDR3, as DNA: TGTGCCAGCAGCTTCGAACTAGCGGATTACAATGAGCAGTTCTTC. This encodes CASSFELADYNEQFF.

The CDR3 DNA reads TGTGCCACCTCGGACAGCTCCTACGAGCAGTACGTC. It encodes CATSDSSYEQYV. The chain recombines TRBV10-3 with TRBJ2-7; perhaps TRBD1 as D (6 bases). Germline loops: CDR1 ENHRY, CDR2 SYGVKD. The V end was cut by 10 bases, the J end by 0 bases, with 10 bases between. The length of the CDR3 is 12 residues.

The genes are TRBV5-1 and TRBJ2-1; 10 bases line up with TRBD2. CDR3 length equals 16 residues. V shed 6 bases and J 10 bases; nucleotides not matched to a gene: 16. In germline, CDR1 is SGHRS, CDR2 YFSETQ. The CDR3 reads CASTEEVAGLADEQFF. For the CDR3, the DNA is TGCGCCAGCACCGAAGAGGTTGCTGGACTAGCGGACGAGCAGTTCTTC.

By share, this clone ranks as medium-sized. The V and J genes are TRBV6-2 or TRBV6-3 and TRBJ1-2; D is perhaps TRBD1 (6 bases). V lost 6 bases and J lost 3, with 26 bases in between. The CDR3 has 18 amino acids. The germline V gene encodes CDR1 MNHEY and CDR2 SVGEGT. The CDR3 DNA is TGTGCCAGCAGCCTAGCGAGCCACTGGACAGAAGATTACTATGGCTACACCTTC. This gives the protein CASSLASHWTEDYYGYTF.

The V gene is TRBV18, the J gene TRBJ1-1; D perhaps matches TRBD1 (5 bases). The CDR3 runs to 14 residues. V was cut by 3 bases and J by 7 bases, with 15 bases left in between. CDR1 is KGHSH and CDR2 is LQKENI in the germline V gene. The CDR3 DNA sequence: TGTGCCAGCTCACCTCTTCCGGGAGGGGATGAAGCTTTCTTT. Its protein product is CASSPLPGGDEAFF.

This chain joins TRBV7-2 and TRBJ1-1; TRBD1 might be the D (5 bases). Trimming took 5 bases from V and 2 from J, leaving 15 bases between them. Germline V gene data show CDR1 as SGHTA and CDR2 as FQGNSA. This CDR3 is built from 15 residues. The CDR3: CASSPRRGANTEAFF. The CDR3 DNA is TGTGCCAGCAGCCCCAGAAGGGGCGCCAACACTGAAGCTTTCTTT. Looking up the rest from reference TRBV7-2 and TRBJ1-1 gives the full variable domain: GAGVSQSPSNKVTEKGKDVELRCDPISGHTALYWYRQSLGQGLEFLIYFQGNSAPDKSGLPSDRFSAERTGGSVSTLTIQRTQQEDSAVYLCASSPRRGANTEAFFGQGTRLTVV.

This clone has only one observation. The chain is built from TRBV19 and TRBJ1-1, with D maybe TRBD1 (6 bases). This CDR3 is 16 amino acids long. CDR1 is LNHDA and CDR2 is SQIVND in the germline V gene (reference sequence). The V and J ends lost 5 bases and 1 base respectively, with 17 bases between them. The CDR3 protein is CASSLFRDIRNTEAFF. The CDR3, as DNA: TGTGCCAGTAGTTTATTCCGGGACATTAGGAACACTGAAGCTTTCTTT. Variable domain in full (rest from reference TRBV19 and TRBJ1-1): DGGITQSPKYLFRKEGQNVTLSCEQNLNHDAMYWYRQDPGQGLRLIYYSQIVNDFQKGDIAEGYSVSREKKESFPLTVTSAQKNPTAFYLCASSLFRDIRNTEAFFGQGTRLTVV.

The chain employs TRBV5-1 and TRBJ1-2; TRBD1 agrees at 10 bases. With 0 bases clipped from V and 3 bases from J, the junction kept 8 bases outside the gene matches. Per the germline V gene, CDR1 is SGHRS and CDR2 is YFSETQ. This CDR3 is 17 amino acids long. The CDR3 loop reads CASSLVGGQGGDYGYTF. The CDR3 DNA reads as TGCGCCAGCAGCTTGGTGGGAGGACAGGGGGGAGACTATGGCTACACCTTC.

This rearrangement joins TRBV9 to TRBJ1-4; D may be TRBD1 (5 bases). Per the germline V gene, CDR1 is SGDLS and CDR2 is YYNGEE. The V gene lost 4 bases and the J gene lost 0 bases, with 13 bases spanning the gap. This CDR3 is 16 amino acids long. CDR3 nucleotides: TGTGCCAGCAGCCTGGGGCTGGCAGCAACTAATGAAAAACTGTTTTTT. Its translation: CASSLGLAATNEKLFF.

The chain employs TRBV11-2 and TRBJ2-2; 7 bases are a match to TRBD1. Per the germline V gene, CDR1 is SGHAT and CDR2 is FQNNGV. The CDR3 runs 19 residues. Unmatched junction bases numbered 11, after V lost 0 bases and J lost 1 base. The CDR3 coding sequence is TGTGCCAGCAGCTTAGATTACCCCCTGGGGACAGTGAACACCGGGGAGCTGTTTTTT. It yields the protein CASSLDYPLGTVNTGELFF.

This clone showed up just a few times. CDR3 sequence reads: CASTPMASGTGELFF. CDR3 bases: TGTGCCAGCACCCCGATGGCGTCGGGCACCGGGGAGCTGTTTTTT. The gene calls are TRBV6-4 and TRBJ2-2; D is unresolved. V dropped 7 bases and J dropped 4 bases, with 16 bases sitting between them. CDR1 and CDR2 (germline): MRHNA, SNTAGT. The CDR3 has 15 amino acids.

V and J are TRBV20-1 and TRBJ1-2; TRBD1 matches 7 bases. CDR1 DFQATT and CDR2 SNEGSKA come from the germline V gene (reference sequence). The CDR3 covers 11 residues. V shed 6 bases, J shed 6 bases, and the junction held 4 bases outside the gene matches. CDR3 in DNA: TGCAGTGCCAAGGGGGCAGATGGCTACACCTTC. Its translation is CSAKGADGYTF.

V gene TRBV5-1 combines with J gene TRBJ2-5, with D tentatively TRBD2 (5 bases). V was trimmed by 0 bases and J by 3 bases, leaving 6 bases between them. Germline V gives CDR1 SGHRS, CDR2 YFSETQ. The CDR3 extends over 13 amino acids. The CDR3 DNA reads TGCGCCAGCAGCTTGGCACTAGAAGAGACCCAGTACTTC. This sequence encodes CASSLALEETQYF. Full variable domain (remainder filled in from reference TRBV5-1 and TRBJ2-5): KAGVTQTPRYLIKTRGQQVTLSCSPISGHRSVSWYQQTPGQGLQFLFEYFSETQRNKGNFPGRFSGRQFSNSRSEMNVSTLELGDSALYLCASSLALEETQYFGPGTRLLVL.